The entry that follows covers one T cell receptor beta chain sequence. The CDR3 contains 16 residues. This specimen comes from a study of blood T cell repertoires in COVID-19. Turning to the study itself: Sites in the United States, Italy and Spain provided acute and convalescent COVID-19 samples. Sources were T cells, B-cell-depleted T cells, or PBMCs; the material itself was cDNA or gDNA.

In the source study's methods: Amplified reference gene primers provided the basis for estimating nucleated cell counts. Profiling relied on immunoSEQ multiplex PCR, and the TCRdb table lists in-frame clones only, not all of them. V and J calls and clone size are as listed in that table; D and trimming were resolved from the DNA. The sample has 68,000 or so clones; 70% to 90% are singletons. The sequenced sample consisted of peripheral blood. V and J are TRBV12-2 and TRBJ1-1. TRBV12-2 is annotated as a pseudogene. The clonotype originates from a man aged 70-80 years with active or convalescent COVID-19. In DNA form, the CDR3 reads TGTGCAAGTCGCTTAGCCCGACCCGGGGGGTACACTGAAGCTTTCTTT. As protein: CASRLARPGGYTEAFF.